These 9 T cell receptor beta chains were sequenced from one sample in a study of cytomegalovirus exposure and HLA in healthy donors. The primer mix had 60 Vbeta and 13 Jbeta primers. TCRdb keeps only in-frame clones here, not all; method: immunoSEQ multiplex PCR. The table records over 130,000 clones, over 75% of them present only once. The sequencing sample was made of PBMCs. The receptors derive from a male donor in good health and CMV-seronegative.

The chain uses TRBV7-9 and TRBJ2-3; D gene uncertain. Per the germline V gene, CDR1 is SEHNR and CDR2 is FQNEAQ (reference sequence). This CDR3 comprises 12 residues. The V gene lost 4 bases and the J gene lost 5 bases, with 7 bases spanning the gap. CDR3 sequence: CASSYYGDTQYF. DNA for the CDR3: TGTGCCAGCAGCTACTATGGAGATACGCAGTATTTT.

CDR3: CASSQGLAGYYEQYF. In DNA, the CDR3 is TGTGCCAGCAGTCAAGGACTAGCGGGATACTACGAGCAGTACTTC. The gene calls are TRBV6-5 and TRBJ2-7; 12 bases agree with TRBD2. Germline CDR1 MNHEY, CDR2 SVGAGI. The J segment lost 3 bases and the V segment lost 5 bases, leaving 5 bases of the junction unmatched. The CDR3 extends over 15 amino acids.

The V and J genes are TRBV27 and TRBJ2-1, with 14 bases fitting TRBD2. The CDR3 length is 15 residues. V gave up 6 bases and J gave up 8 bases; unmatched junction bases: 6. Looked up from germline, CDR1 is MNHEY and CDR2 is SMNVEV (reference sequence). The CDR3 sequence is CASSGTSGSRYEQFF. The CDR3 DNA reads TGTGCCAGCAGCGGGACTAGCGGGAGCAGATATGAGCAGTTCTTC.

V gene TRBV27 combines with J gene TRBJ1-5; 9 bases agree with TRBD1. J gave up 4 bases and V 6 bases, and 4 bases lay outside the gene matches. The CDR3 totals 14 residues. CDR1 is MNHEY, CDR2 SMNVEV, per germline (reference sequence). CDR3 DNA: TGTGCCAGCAGCCTCGGACAGGGGAATCAGCCCCAGCATTTT. Protein sequence: CASSLGQGNQPQHF.

V is TRBV7-9 and J is TRBJ2-1; 10 nucleotides align to TRBD2. Losses at the gene ends were 4 bases for V and 5 bases for J; bases not matched to a gene: 2. CDR1 and CDR2 from the germline V gene are SEHNR and FQNEAQ (reference sequence). The length of the CDR3 is 14 residues. The CDR3 bases are TGTGCCAGCAGCTCACTAGCGGGGCACAATGAGCAGTTCTTC. It specifies CASSSLAGHNEQFF.

In this sample, this clone turned up once. The V gene is TRBV2, the J gene TRBJ2-7, with D possibly being TRBD2 (6 bases). Trimming removed 5 bases at V and 3 bases at J, with 14 bases between. The CDR3 is 14 amino acids. Germline values: CDR1 SNHLY, CDR2 FYNNEI. The CDR3 sequence is CASSKLAEGYEQYF. CDR3 nucleotide sequence: TGTGCCAGCAGTAAGTTAGCGGAGGGCTACGAGCAGTACTTC.

This chain connects TRBV7-9 to TRBJ2-2; a possible D gene is TRBD2 (6 bases). Between the trimmed V and J ends, which lost 5 bases and 5 bases, there was a span of 15 bases. CDR3 size: 15 residues. Germline V gives CDR1 SEHNR, CDR2 FQNEAQ (reference sequence). The CDR3 nucleotides read TGTGCCAGCAGCCCAAGACTAGTAAGAACCGGGGAGCTGTTTTTT. It specifies CASSPRLVRTGELFF.

J is TRBJ2-5 and V is TRBV19; 9 bases fit TRBD2. The trim removed 6 bases at V and 4 bases at J, leaving 6 bases unmatched. The CDR3 loop spans 14 amino acids. The germline gives CDR1 LNHDA, CDR2 SQIVND (reference sequence). CDR3 protein: CASSPTAGGETQYF. In DNA, the CDR3 is TGTGCCAGTAGCCCCACAGCGGGAGGAGAGACCCAGTACTTC.

The chain links TRBV28 to TRBJ1-2, with 9 bases fitting TRBD1. V gave up 5 bases and J gave up 8 bases; unmatched junction bases: 6. From germline, CDR1 is MDHEN and CDR2 SYDVKM. The CDR3 sequence is 13 residues long. CDR3 sequence: CASSNTGGEGYTF. The CDR3 DNA sequence: TGTGCCAGCAGTAACACAGGGGGCGAGGGCTACACCTTC.